These T cell receptor beta chains were read from a single sample in a study of response to subunit inactivated influenza vaccine. One entry per CDR3 protein results from TCRdb running MiXCR on the RT-PCR reads. The repertoire has about 310,000 distinct CDR3 sequences, approximately 23% of them found once; the top ten carry 10% to 13%. The material sequenced was PBMCs from blood, taken less than 22 months after vaccination. All receptors come from a man between 50 and 75 years old who received an inactivated influenza vaccine. The CDR3 runs from the conserved cysteine through the conserved F or W. Fields, in order: J gene, D gene, clone size, V gene, CDR3 protein, CDR3 DNA. The D gene is left open where the match is weak. The size entry is marked missing in some rows and otherwise reads once, few, many or a size class.

j_call: TRBJ1-2; d_call: TRBD1; clone_size: .; v_call: TRBV12-3/TRBV12-4; cdr3_aa: CASSLRGRRGYGYTF; cdr3_nt: TGTGCCAGCAGTTTAAGGGGGCGCAGGGGCTATGGCTACACCTTC
j_call: TRBJ2-6; d_call: .; clone_size: .; v_call: TRBV6-5; cdr3_aa: CASSYFGTRGAGANVLTF; cdr3_nt: TGTGCCAGCAGTTACTTCGGAACGCGGGGTGCCGGGGCCAACGTCCTGACTTTC
j_call: TRBJ1-3; d_call: .; clone_size: many; v_call: TRBV15; cdr3_aa: CATSRDPGGNTIYF; cdr3_nt: TGTGCCACCAGCAGAGACCCCGGGGGCAACACCATATATTTT
j_call: TRBJ1-2; d_call: .; clone_size: .; v_call: TRBV18; cdr3_aa: CASSRPGRPSYGYTF; cdr3_nt: TGTGCCAGCTCACGACCGGGACGGCCCTCCTATGGCTACACCTTC
j_call: TRBJ1-1; d_call: .; clone_size: .; v_call: TRBV25-1; cdr3_aa: CASSELDAWNTEAFF; cdr3_nt: TGTGCCAGCAGTGAATTGGACGCCTGGAACACTGAAGCTTTCTTT
j_call: TRBJ1-4; d_call: TRBD1; clone_size: .; v_call: TRBV2; cdr3_aa: CASSVNRGNEKLFF; cdr3_nt: TGTGCCAGCAGCGTAAACAGGGGAAATGAAAAACTGTTTTTT
j_call: TRBJ1-2; d_call: .; clone_size: .; v_call: TRBV4-1; cdr3_aa: CASSQIYPGQVFFF; cdr3_nt: TGCGCCAGCAGCCAAATATACCCGGGGCAGGTCTTTTTTTTC
j_call: TRBJ1-1; d_call: .; clone_size: few; v_call: TRBV5-6; cdr3_aa: CASSFTVNTEAFF; cdr3_nt: TGTGCCAGCAGTTTTACAGTGAACACTGAAGCTTTCTTT
j_call: TRBJ1-4; d_call: .; clone_size: .; v_call: TRBV7-9; cdr3_aa: CASVTGEKLFF; cdr3_nt: TGTGCCAGCGTCACGGGTGAAAAACTGTTTTTT
j_call: TRBJ1-2; d_call: .; clone_size: few; v_call: TRBV20-1; cdr3_aa: CSAGIPPNGYTF; cdr3_nt: TGCAGTGCTGGGATCCCGCCTAATGGCTACACCTTC
j_call: TRBJ2-2; d_call: TRBD2; clone_size: .; v_call: TRBV7-9; cdr3_aa: CASSWTSRTGELFF; cdr3_nt: TGTGCCAGCAGCTGGACTAGCCGCACCGGGGAGCTGTTTTTT
j_call: TRBJ1-5; d_call: .; clone_size: .; v_call: TRBV28; cdr3_aa: CASLQLGRPQHF; cdr3_nt: TGTGCCAGCCTTCAACTTGGCCGACCCCAGCATTTT
j_call: TRBJ1-1; d_call: .; clone_size: few; v_call: TRBV5-6; cdr3_aa: CASSSVWNTEAFF; cdr3_nt: TGTGCCAGCAGCTCAGTGTGGAACACTGAAGCTTTCTTT
j_call: TRBJ1-5; d_call: TRBD1; clone_size: .; v_call: TRBV27; cdr3_aa: CASSWTGKFDQPQHF; cdr3_nt: TGTGCCAGCAGTTGGACAGGGAAATTCGATCAGCCCCAGCATTTT
j_call: TRBJ2-1; d_call: .; clone_size: .; v_call: TRBV27; cdr3_aa: CASSSRTGLTDEQFF; cdr3_nt: TGTGCCAGCAGTTCCCGGACTGGACTTACAGATGAGCAGTTCTTC
j_call: TRBJ2-1; d_call: .; clone_size: .; v_call: TRBV29-1; cdr3_aa: CSVRIYNEQFF; cdr3_nt: TGCAGCGTCAGGATCTACAATGAGCAGTTCTTC
j_call: TRBJ1-2; d_call: .; clone_size: many; v_call: TRBV10-2; cdr3_aa: CASTQRGDRYGYTF; cdr3_nt: TGCGCCAGCACCCAGAGAGGGGATCGCTATGGCTACACCTTC
j_call: TRBJ2-2; d_call: .; clone_size: .; v_call: TRBV5-5; cdr3_aa: CASRPYIAYTGELFF; cdr3_nt: TGTGCCAGCAGGCCTTACATTGCCTACACCGGGGAGCTGTTTTTT
j_call: TRBJ2-2; d_call: TRBD2; clone_size: few; v_call: TRBV5-4; cdr3_aa: CASSPSGIGFGELFF; cdr3_nt: TGTGCCAGCAGCCCTAGCGGGATAGGATTCGGGGAGCTGTTTTTT
j_call: TRBJ2-2; d_call: .; clone_size: .; v_call: TRBV6-5; cdr3_aa: CASSSTLGTGELFF; cdr3_nt: TGTGCCAGCAGTTCTACCTTAGGCACCGGGGAGCTGTTTTTT
j_call: TRBJ1-2; d_call: .; clone_size: few; v_call: TRBV15; cdr3_aa: CATSPAETNYGYTF; cdr3_nt: TGTGCCACCAGCCCGGCGGAGACTAACTATGGCTACACCTTC
j_call: TRBJ1-4; d_call: .; clone_size: many; v_call: TRBV15; cdr3_aa: CATSRGPGEKLFF; cdr3_nt: TGTGCCACCAGCAGAGGACCAGGGGAAAAACTGTTTTTT
j_call: TRBJ1-5; d_call: .; clone_size: .; v_call: TRBV20-1; cdr3_aa: CSASAGDGYQPQHF; cdr3_nt: TGCAGTGCTAGTGCCGGGGACGGATATCAGCCCCAGCATTTT
j_call: TRBJ2-5; d_call: .; clone_size: few; v_call: TRBV29-1; cdr3_aa: CSVGLRAMETQYF; cdr3_nt: TGCAGCGTTGGGCTTCGAGCGATGGAGACCCAGTACTTC